This passage covers 2 T cell receptor beta chains from one sample sequenced in a study of T cells after yellow fever vaccination (dated 2019 in TCRdb). Library construction relied on 5' RACE. For sequencing, an Illumina HiSeq 2500 was employed. Clones were called with MiXCR by TCRdb after fastp trimmed the public reads at Q25, and only in-frame beta chains were retained. When rows share a CDR3 protein, they turn into one entry using the most common DNA and genes. This sample comprises around 350,000 distinct CDR3 sequences, approximately 10% of them detected only once. Roughly a sixth of the sample is held by the ten biggest clonotypes. The treatment or condition label here, explained by the study, means: live attenuated yellow fever vaccine strain. This specimen was PBMCs, taken on the day of the first yellow fever vaccination. These receptors all stem from a young man who received the YFV17D yellow fever vaccine.

The gene calls are TRBV4-2 and TRBJ1-3, with 7 bases lining up with TRBD1. The V gene's germline CDR1 is LGHNA and CDR2 YNFKEQ. V shed 4 bases and J 8 bases; nucleotides not matched to a gene: 11. This CDR3 contains 15 residues. CDR3 nucleotide sequence: TGTGCCAGCAGCCGGTCGGGACAGCGCGAAGACACCATATATTTT. It codes for CASSRSGQREDTIYF.

In this sample, this clonotype turned up many times. This rearrangement joins TRBV4-2 to TRBJ2-5, with 8 bases lining up with TRBD2. There are 16 residues in the CDR3. V gave up 4 bases and J gave up 1 base; unmatched junction bases: 8. The germline V gene encodes CDR1 LGHNA and CDR2 YNFKEQ. The CDR3 reads CASSRRRGETQETQYF. The CDR3 DNA is TGTGCCAGCAGCCGTAGGCGGGGGGAAACCCAAGAGACCCAGTACTTC.